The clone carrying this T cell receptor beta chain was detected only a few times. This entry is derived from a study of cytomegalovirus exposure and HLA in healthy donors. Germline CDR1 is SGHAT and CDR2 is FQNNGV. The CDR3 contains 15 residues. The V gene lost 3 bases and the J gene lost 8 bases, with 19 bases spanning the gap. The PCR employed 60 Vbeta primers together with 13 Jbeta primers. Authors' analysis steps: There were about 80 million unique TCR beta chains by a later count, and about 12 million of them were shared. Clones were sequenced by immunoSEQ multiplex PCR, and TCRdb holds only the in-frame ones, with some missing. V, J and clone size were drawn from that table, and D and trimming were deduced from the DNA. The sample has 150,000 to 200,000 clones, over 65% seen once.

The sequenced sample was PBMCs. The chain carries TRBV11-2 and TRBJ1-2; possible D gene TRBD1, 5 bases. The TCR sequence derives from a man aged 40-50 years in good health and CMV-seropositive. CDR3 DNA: TGTGCCAGCAGCTTTGACGGGAGAGGGGCGCTCGGCTACACCTTC. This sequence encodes CASSFDGRGALGYTF. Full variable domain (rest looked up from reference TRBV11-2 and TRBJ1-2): EAGVAQSPRYKIIEKRQSVAFWCNPISGHATLYWYQQILGQGPKLLIQFQNNGVVDDSQLPKDRFSAERLKGVDSTLKIQPAKLEDSAVYLCASSFDGRGALGYTFGSGTRLTVV.